This is a list of T cell receptor beta chains from one sample in a study of OX40 agonist ivuxolimab in advanced cancers. Data came from immunoSEQ multiplex PCR; TCRdb stores just in-frame clones and leaves some out. The sample holds approximately 68,000 clones, roughly four fifths seen once. The material was CD4+ or CD8+ T cells sorted from blood, obtained in a trial of the OX40 agonist ivuxolimab. These TCRs come from an adult with an advanced solid tumor such as melanoma, head and neck, liver or kidney cancer. Both conserved end residues are part of each CDR3. D genes are given only for firm matches. Expanded clones get a size class; other rows say once, few or many, or leave the size out.

size | J | D | V | CDR3 | DNA
. | TRBJ1-1 | TRBD1 | TRBV18 | CASSPLRSGTGLEAFF | TGTGCCAGCTCACCACTCCGATCAGGGACAGGGCTTGAAGCTTTCTTT
. | TRBJ2-5 | . | TRBV7-2 | CASSSRDSQETQYF | TGTGCCAGCAGCTCCCGGGACTCCCAAGAGACCCAGTACTTC
. | TRBJ2-5 | . | TRBV5-1 | CASSLGSTSETQYF | TGCGCCAGCAGCTTGGGGTCTACAAGCGAGACCCAGTACTTC
once | TRBJ2-3 | . | TRBV7-3 | CASSLGSLSTDTQYF | TGTGCCAGCAGCTTGGGAAGCCTTAGCACAGATACGCAGTATTTT
. | TRBJ1-2 | . | TRBV11-2 | CASSSEAEGYTF | TGTGCCAGCAGCTCAGAGGCAGAGGGCTACACCTTC
. | TRBJ2-3 | . | TRBV25-1 | CASSEFSIGSTDTQYF | TGTGCCAGCAGTGAATTTTCGATCGGGAGCACAGATACGCAGTATTTT
. | TRBJ2-7 | . | TRBV6-5 | CASGSAPYEQYF | TGTGCCAGCGGGTCGGCTCCCTACGAGCAGTACTTC
. | TRBJ2-7 | . | TRBV5-4 | CASSAGLGSGEQYF | TGTGCCAGCAGCGCAGGACTCGGCAGCGGCGAGCAGTACTTC
few | TRBJ1-1 | . | TRBV5-6 | CASSLTQGTWAFF | TGTGCCAGCAGCTTGACCCAGGGTACTTGGGCTTTCTTT
. | TRBJ2-7 | . | TRBV7-2 | CASSLAAGPQWEQYF | TGTGCCAGCAGCTTAGCGGCAGGCCCTCAGTGGGAGCAGTACTTC
. | TRBJ2-7 | TRBD1 | TRBV6-5 | CASRLTGGNEQYF | TGTGCCAGCAGGTTAACAGGGGGCAACGAGCAGTACTTC
. | TRBJ2-1 | TRBD2 | TRBV19 | CASSLGLAGSYNEQFF | TGTGCCAGTAGTCTGGGGCTAGCGGGCTCCTACAATGAGCAGTTCTTC
few | TRBJ2-5 | . | TRBV19 | CASSPGVAMETQYF | TGTGCCAGTAGTCCCGGGGTTGCTATGGAGACCCAGTACTTC
. | TRBJ1-5 | TRBD1 | TRBV27 | CASSQTGGSQPQHF | TGTGCCAGCAGCCAGACAGGGGGAAGTCAGCCCCAGCATTTT
few | TRBJ2-1 | TRBD2 | TRBV2 | CASGEGFPQDNEQFF | TGTGCCAGCGGGGAGGGGTTCCCCCAGGACAATGAGCAGTTCTTC
few | TRBJ2-1 | TRBD2 | TRBV5-6 | CASSFRLAGRSGQFF | TGTGCCAGCAGCTTTCGTCTAGCGGGACGGTCGGGGCAGTTCTTC
. | TRBJ2-1 | TRBD2 | TRBV18 | CASSPILAGEGEQFF | TGTGCCAGCTCACCAATCCTAGCGGGAGAGGGTGAGCAGTTCTTC
. | TRBJ1-5 | . | TRBV27 | CASSLSGVGYQPQHF | TGTGCCAGCAGTTTATCCGGGGTGGGATATCAGCCCCAGCATTTT